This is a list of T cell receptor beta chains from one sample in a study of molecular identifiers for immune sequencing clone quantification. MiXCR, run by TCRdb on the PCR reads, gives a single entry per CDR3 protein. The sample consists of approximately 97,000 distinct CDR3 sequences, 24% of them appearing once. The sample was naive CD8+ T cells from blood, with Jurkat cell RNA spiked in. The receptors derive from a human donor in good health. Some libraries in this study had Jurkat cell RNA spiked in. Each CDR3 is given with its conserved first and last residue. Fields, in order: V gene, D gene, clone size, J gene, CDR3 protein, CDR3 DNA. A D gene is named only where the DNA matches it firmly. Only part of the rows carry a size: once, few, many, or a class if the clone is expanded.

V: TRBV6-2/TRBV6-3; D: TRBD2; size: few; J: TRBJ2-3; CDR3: CASSLIGGDTQYF; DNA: TGTGCCAGCAGCCTAATCGGGGGGGATACGCAGTATTTT
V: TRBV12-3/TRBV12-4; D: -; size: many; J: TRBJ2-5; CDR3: CASKPRDLVTQYF; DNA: TGTGCCAGCAAACCTCGGGACTTAGTGACCCAGTACTTC
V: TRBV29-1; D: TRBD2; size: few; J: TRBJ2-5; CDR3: CSGGGVTSSAYQETQYF; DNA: TGCAGCGGGGGGGGGGTGACTAGTTCGGCCTACCAAGAGACCCAGTACTTC
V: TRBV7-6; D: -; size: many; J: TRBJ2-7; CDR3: CASSLGGQTYEQYF; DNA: TGTGCCAGCAGCTTAGGAGGACAGACCTACGAGCAGTACTTC
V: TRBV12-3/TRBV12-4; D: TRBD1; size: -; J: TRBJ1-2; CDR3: CASSLLGQGGVGYTF; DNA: TGTGCCAGCAGTTTACTCGGACAGGGGGGTGTTGGCTACACCTTC
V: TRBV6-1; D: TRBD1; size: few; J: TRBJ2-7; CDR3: CASSETGQGLPEQYF; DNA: TGTGCCAGCAGTGAGACGGGACAGGGCCTACCCGAGCAGTACTTC
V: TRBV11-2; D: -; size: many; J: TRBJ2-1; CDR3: CASSLMVRVTYNEQFF; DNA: TGTGCCAGCAGCTTAATGGTCAGGGTCACCTACAATGAGCAGTTCTTC
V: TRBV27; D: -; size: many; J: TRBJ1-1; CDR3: CASSPRHVLGTEAFF; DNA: TGTGCCAGCAGTCCCCGACACGTTTTGGGCACTGAAGCTTTCTTT
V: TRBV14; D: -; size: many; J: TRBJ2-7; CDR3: CASSARVSTYEQYF; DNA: TGTGCCAGCAGCGCCCGGGTCTCTACCTACGAGCAGTACTTC
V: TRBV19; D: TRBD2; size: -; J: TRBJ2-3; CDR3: CASSGHSGGGTDTQYF; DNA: TGTGCCAGTAGTGGTCATAGCGGGGGGGGCACAGATACGCAGTATTTT
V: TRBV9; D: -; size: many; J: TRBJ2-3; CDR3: CASTGRWGSTDTQYF; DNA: TGTGCCAGCACCGGGCGTTGGGGGAGCACAGATACGCAGTATTTT
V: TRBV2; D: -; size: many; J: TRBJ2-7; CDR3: CASLGAGEQYF; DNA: TGTGCCAGCCTGGGTGCTGGGGAGCAGTACTTC
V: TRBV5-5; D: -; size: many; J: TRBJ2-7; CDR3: CASSLDGGWYEQYF; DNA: TGTGCCAGCAGCTTGGACGGGGGCTGGTACGAGCAGTACTTC
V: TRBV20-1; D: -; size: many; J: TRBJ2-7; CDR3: CSAGTGSYEQYF; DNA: TGCAGTGCCGGGACCGGCTCCTACGAGCAGTACTTC
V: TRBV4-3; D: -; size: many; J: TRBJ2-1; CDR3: CASSERDGRYNEQFF; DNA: TGCGCCAGCAGCGAACGGGACGGAAGATACAATGAGCAGTTCTTC
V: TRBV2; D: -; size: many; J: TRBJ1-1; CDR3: CASRGGFDTEAFF; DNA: TGTGCCAGCCGGGGGGGGTTCGACACTGAAGCTTTCTTT
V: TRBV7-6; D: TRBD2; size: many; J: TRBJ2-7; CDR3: CASSPHIAGGENEQYF; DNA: TGTGCCAGCAGCCCCCATATAGCGGGAGGTGAAAACGAGCAGTACTTC
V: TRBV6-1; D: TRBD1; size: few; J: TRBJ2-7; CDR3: CASSEGQGSSYEQYF; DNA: TGTGCCAGCAGCGAGGGACAGGGTAGCTCCTACGAGCAGTACTTC
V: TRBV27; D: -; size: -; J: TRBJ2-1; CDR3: CASSFVAGTVFGNERFF; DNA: TGTGCCAGCAGTTTTGTGGCGGGTACGGTTTTCGGCAATGAGCGGTTCTTC
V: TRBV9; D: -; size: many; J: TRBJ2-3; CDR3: CASSDGRTDTQYF; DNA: TGTGCCAGCAGCGACGGGCGCACAGATACGCAGTATTTT
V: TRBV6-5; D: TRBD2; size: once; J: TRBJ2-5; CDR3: CAGSSLLPSGLASGGETQYF; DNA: TGTGCCGGCAGTTCCCTACTACCCTCGGGACTAGCGTCCGGGGGGGAGACCCAGTACTTC
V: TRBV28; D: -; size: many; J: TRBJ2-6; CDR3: CASSLPGHYSGANVLTF; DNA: TGTGCCAGCAGTTTGCCGGGCCACTACTCTGGGGCCAACGTCCTGACTTTC
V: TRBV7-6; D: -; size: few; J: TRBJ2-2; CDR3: CASSFGETGELFF; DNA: TGTGCCAGCAGCTTTGGGGAAACCGGGGAGCTGTTTTTT
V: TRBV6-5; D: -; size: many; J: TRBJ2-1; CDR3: CASSSSQWAYNEQFF; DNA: TGTGCCAGCAGTTCCTCTCAGTGGGCCTACAATGAGCAGTTCTTC
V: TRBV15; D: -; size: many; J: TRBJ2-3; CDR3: CATQGVLMDTQYF; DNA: TGTGCCACCCAGGGAGTGTTAATGGATACGCAGTATTTT
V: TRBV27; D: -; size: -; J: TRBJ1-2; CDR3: CASSLWGPEGGYTF; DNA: TGTGCCAGCAGTTTGTGGGGACCCGAGGGGGGCTACACCTTC
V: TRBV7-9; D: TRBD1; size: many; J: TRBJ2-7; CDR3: CASSQRQGGEQYF; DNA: TGTGCCAGCAGCCAAAGACAGGGTGGCGAGCAGTACTTC
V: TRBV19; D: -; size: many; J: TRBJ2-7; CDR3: CASSYQARYEQYF; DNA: TGTGCCAGTAGTTACCAGGCCCGTTACGAGCAGTACTTC
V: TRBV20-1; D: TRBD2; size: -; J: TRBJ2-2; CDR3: CSATARPRPAREVVF; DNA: TGCAGTGCTACCGCCCGCCCGCGGCCCGCCCGGGAGGTGGTTTTT
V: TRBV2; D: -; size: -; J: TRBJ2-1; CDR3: CARMVAKNEQFF; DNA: TGTGCCCGCATGGTCGCAAAGAATGAGCAGTTCTTC
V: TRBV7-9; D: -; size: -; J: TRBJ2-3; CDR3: CASSPISPGLLKRDTQYF; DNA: TGTGCCAGCAGCCCCATCAGCCCAGGCTTGCTAAAGCGAGATACGCAGTATTTT
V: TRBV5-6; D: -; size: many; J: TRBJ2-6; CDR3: CASSSGAGANVLTF; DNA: TGTGCCAGCAGTTCAGGGGCCGGGGCCAACGTCCTGACTTTC
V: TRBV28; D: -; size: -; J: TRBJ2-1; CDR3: CASSRPGTPPYNEQFF; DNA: TGTGCCAGCAGCCGACCCGGGACTCCTCCCTACAATGAGCAGTTCTTC
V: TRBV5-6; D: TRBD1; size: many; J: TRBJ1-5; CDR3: CASSTGTGNQPQHF; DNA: TGTGCCAGCAGTACCGGGACAGGCAATCAGCCCCAGCATTTT
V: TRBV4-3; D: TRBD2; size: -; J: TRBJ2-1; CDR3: CASSETGWAGGGNEQFF; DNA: TGCGCCAGCAGCGAAACGGGGTGGGCCGGGGGGGGAAATGAGCAGTTCTTC
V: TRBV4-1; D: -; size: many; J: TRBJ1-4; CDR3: CASSQEDRFNEKLFF; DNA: TGCGCCAGCAGCCAAGAAGACAGGTTTAATGAAAAACTGTTTTTT
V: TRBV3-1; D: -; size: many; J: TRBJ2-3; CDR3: CASSQVAYPSTDTQYF; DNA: TGTGCCAGCAGCCAAGTGGCTTACCCAAGCACAGATACGCAGTATTTT
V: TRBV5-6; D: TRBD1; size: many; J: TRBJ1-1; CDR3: CASSPGTGGTEAFF; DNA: TGTGCCAGCAGCCCCGGGACAGGGGGCACTGAAGCTTTCTTT
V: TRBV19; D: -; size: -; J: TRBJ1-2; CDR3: CASSPWTANHGYTF; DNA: TGTGCCAGTAGTCCCTGGACAGCGAACCATGGCTACACCTTC
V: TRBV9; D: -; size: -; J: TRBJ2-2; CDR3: CASSLGAGNTGERFF; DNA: TGTGCCAGCAGCCTAGGGGCGGGGAACACCGGGGAGCGGTTTTTT
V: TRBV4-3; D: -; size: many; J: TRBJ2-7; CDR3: CASSPDRGTEQYF; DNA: TGCGCCAGCAGCCCCGATCGAGGGACCGAGCAGTACTTC
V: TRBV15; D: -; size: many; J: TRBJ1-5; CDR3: CATRGGNQPQHF; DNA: TGTGCCACCAGAGGGGGAAATCAGCCCCAGCATTTT
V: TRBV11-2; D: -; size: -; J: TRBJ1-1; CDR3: CASSLVEGMNTEAFF; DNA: TGTGCCAGCAGCTTAGTGGAGGGCATGAACACTGAAGCTTTCTTT
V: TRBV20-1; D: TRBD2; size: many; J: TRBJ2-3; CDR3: CSAAGLAGITDTQYF; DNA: TGCAGTGCTGCCGGACTAGCGGGGATCACAGATACGCAGTATTTT
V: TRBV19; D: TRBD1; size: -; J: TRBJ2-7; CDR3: CASSIDGTGDSYEQYF; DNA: TGTGCCAGTAGTATAGACGGGACAGGTGACTCCTACGAGCAGTACTTC
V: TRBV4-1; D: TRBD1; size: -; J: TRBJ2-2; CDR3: CASSQPTGGTGELFF; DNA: TGCGCCAGCAGCCAACCTACAGGGGGGACCGGGGAGCTGTTTTTT
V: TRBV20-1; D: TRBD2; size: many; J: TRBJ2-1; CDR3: CSARWAGVNEQFF; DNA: TGCAGTGCTAGGTGGGCGGGAGTAAATGAGCAGTTCTTC
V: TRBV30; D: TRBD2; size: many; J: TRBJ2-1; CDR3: CAGGLAGNEQFF; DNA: TGTGCCGGGGGACTAGCTGGAAATGAGCAGTTCTTC
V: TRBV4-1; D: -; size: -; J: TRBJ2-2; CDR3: CASSQDWVLNTGGLFF; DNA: TGCGCCAGCAGCCAAGATTGGGTCTTAAACACCGGGGGGCTGTTTTTT
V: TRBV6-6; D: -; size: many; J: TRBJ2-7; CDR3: CASSTSGSGAYEQYF; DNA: TGTGCCAGCAGTACCTCCGGGAGCGGAGCCTACGAGCAGTACTTC
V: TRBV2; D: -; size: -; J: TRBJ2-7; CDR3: CASSGAAWATGSPSEQYF; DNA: TGTGCCAGCAGTGGAGCGGCGTGGGCGACTGGGTCTCCGTCCGAGCAGTACTTC
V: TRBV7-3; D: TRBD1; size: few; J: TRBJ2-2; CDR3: CASSPTTGDNTGELFF; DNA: TGTGCCAGCAGCCCTACGACAGGGGATAACACCGGGGAGCTGTTTTTT
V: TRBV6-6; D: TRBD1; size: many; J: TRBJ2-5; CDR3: CASSPDRVETQYF; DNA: TGTGCCAGCAGTCCGGACAGGGTCGAGACCCAGTACTTC